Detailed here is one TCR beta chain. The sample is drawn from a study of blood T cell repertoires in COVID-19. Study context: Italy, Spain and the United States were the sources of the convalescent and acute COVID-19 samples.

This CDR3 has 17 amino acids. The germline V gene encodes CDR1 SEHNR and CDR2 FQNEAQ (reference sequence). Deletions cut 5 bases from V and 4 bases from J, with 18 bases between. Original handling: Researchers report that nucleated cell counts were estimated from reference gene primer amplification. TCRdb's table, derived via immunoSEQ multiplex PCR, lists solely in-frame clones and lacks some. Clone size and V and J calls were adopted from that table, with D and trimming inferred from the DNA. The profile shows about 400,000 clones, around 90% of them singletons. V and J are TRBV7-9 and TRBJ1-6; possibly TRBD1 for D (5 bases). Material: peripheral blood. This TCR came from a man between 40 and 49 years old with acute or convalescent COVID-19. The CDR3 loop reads CASSTGSDTLYNSPLHF. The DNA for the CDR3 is TGTGCCAGCAGCACCGGGTCGGACACCTTATATAATTCACCCCTCCACTTT.